One and the same sample provided the 25 T cell receptor beta chains below, sequenced in a study of cytomegalovirus exposure and HLA in healthy donors. The PCR was carried out with 60 Vbeta primers and 13 Jbeta primers. The method was immunoSEQ multiplex PCR; TCRdb's version includes in-frame clones alone and lacks a portion of them. The sample table includes 60,000 to 70,000 clones. Sequencing was performed on PBMCs. Receptors originate from a boy between 10 and 17 years old in good health and CMV-seronegative.

V usage is TRBV10-3 and J usage is TRBJ2-2; 7 bases agree with TRBD1. V shed 2 bases, J shed 6 bases, and the junction held 0 bases outside the gene matches. The CDR3 has 13 residues. The V gene's germline CDR1 is ENHRY and CDR2 SYGVKD. In nucleotides, the CDR3 is TGTGCCATCAGTGAGGGGACAGCCGGGGAGCTGTTTTTT. It is translated as CAISEGTAGELFF.

As DNA, the CDR3 is TGTGCGCAAGCGGGAGTTTACGAGCAGTACTTC. Amino acid sequence: CAQAGVYEQYF. This rearrangement joins TRBV30 to TRBJ2-7; 8 bases match TRBD2. In germline, CDR1 is GTSNPN, CDR2 SVGIG (reference sequence). This CDR3 is 11 amino acids long.

This rearrangement joins TRBV4-3 to TRBJ2-5, with no clear D. Germline assignment: CDR1 LGHNA and CDR2 YSLEER. Trimming removed 3 bases at V and 0 bases at J, with 11 bases between. The CDR3 runs to 15 residues. The CDR3 protein is CASSQSFADQETQYF. The CDR3 nucleotides read TGCGCCAGCAGCCAGTCTTTTGCGGACCAAGAGACCCAGTACTTC.

The rearrangement uses TRBV5-4 and TRBJ1-1; 9 bases fit TRBD1. V shed 7 bases, J shed 4 bases, and the junction held 8 bases outside the gene matches. The germline V gene has CDR1 SGHNT and CDR2 YYREEE (reference sequence). The CDR3 extends over 14 amino acids. CDR3 sequence: CASYSTGGITEAFF. Written as DNA, the CDR3 is TGTGCCAGCTATTCGACAGGGGGAATCACTGAAGCTTTCTTT.

The chain has TRBV6-1 and TRBJ2-7; 8 bases fit TRBD1. The CDR3 extends over 14 amino acids. Per germline, CDR1 MNHNS and CDR2 SASEGT. V shed 3 bases and J 2 bases; nucleotides not matched to a gene: 3. The CDR3 nucleotides are TGTGCCAGCAGTGACCCGGACAGGGCCTACGAGCAGTACTTC. Translated: CASSDPDRAYEQYF.

The chain uses TRBV5-4 and TRBJ2-7; 8 bases line up with TRBD1. The CDR3 loop spans 16 amino acids. Germline lookup yields CDR1 SGHNT and CDR2 YYREEE (reference sequence). V shed 4 bases, J shed 0 bases, and the junction held 9 bases outside the gene matches. The CDR3 DNA follows: TGTGCCAGCAGCCTGGACAGGGTTGGGCCCTCCTACGAGCAGTACTTC. This codes for CASSLDRVGPSYEQYF.

The rearrangement links TRBV5-1 to TRBJ2-7; 9 bases are shared with TRBD1. After removal of 2 bases from V and 5 bases from J, the junction contained 5 bases not matched to a gene. Germline V gene data show CDR1 as SGHRS and CDR2 as YFSETQ. The CDR3 is made up of 14 amino acids. The CDR3 bases are TGCGCCAGCAGCTTTGGACAGGGGTTCGACGAGCAGTACTTC. Translating gives CASSFGQGFDEQYF.

The rearrangement joins TRBV18 to TRBJ2-4, with D possibly TRBD2 on 6 matching bases. The CDR3 covers 16 residues. Germline V gene data show CDR1 as KGHSH and CDR2 as LQKENI. Between the trimmed V and J ends, which lost 0 bases and 0 bases, there was a span of 9 bases. CDR3: CASSPPGGIAKNIQYF. The CDR3 nucleotides read TGTGCCAGCTCACCACCTGGGGGGATAGCCAAAAACATTCAGTACTTC. Supplemented by reference TRBV18 and TRBJ2-4, the full variable domain reads NAGVMQNPRHLVRRRGQEARLRCSPMKGHSHVYWYRQLPEEGLKFMVYLQKENIIDESGMPKERFSAEFPKEGPSILRIQQVVRGDSAAYFCASSPPGGIAKNIQYFGAGTRLSVL.

In terms of frequency, this clone is medium-sized. V and J are TRBV6-5 and TRBJ2-3; no reliable D call. The germline CDR1 and CDR2 sequences are MNHEY and SVGAGI. The CDR3 runs to 13 residues. Trimming removed 0 bases at V and 4 bases at J, with 5 bases between. CDR3 in amino acids: CASSYSSADTQYF. CDR3 nucleotides: TGTGCCAGCAGTTACTCGTCGGCAGATACGCAGTATTTT.

The chain recombines TRBV9 with TRBJ2-2; TRBD1 aligns across 9 bases. There are 17 residues in the CDR3. V was clipped by 2 bases and J by 5 bases; unmatched bases: 10. Per germline, CDR1 SGDLS and CDR2 YYNGEE. DNA for the CDR3: TGTGCCAGCAGCGTTCCCGGGACAGGGAAGGGTACCGGGGAGCTGTTTTTT. Protein product: CASSVPGTGKGTGELFF.

The chain uses TRBV7-9 and TRBJ2-1; 14 nucleotides match TRBD2. The germline gives CDR1 SEHNR, CDR2 FQNEAQ (reference sequence). V was pared by 5 bases and J by 15 bases, with 12 bases of the junction left unmatched. The CDR3 extends over 15 amino acids. CDR3 loop: CASSISGLAGERRFF. The CDR3 DNA sequence: TGTGCCAGCAGCATTTCGGGACTAGCGGGGGAGAGGAGGTTCTTC. The whole variable domain, remainder taken from reference TRBV7-9 and TRBJ2-1, is DTGVSQNPRHKITKRGQNVTFRCDPISEHNRLYWYRQTLGQGPEFLTYFQNEAQLEKSRLLSDRFSAERPKGSFSTLEIQRTEQGDSAMYLCASSISGLAGERRFFGPGTRLTVL.

This chain links TRBV5-1 with TRBJ1-2; the match to TRBD1 covers 7 bases. The germline CDR1 and CDR2 sequences are SGHRS and YFSETQ. J gave up 10 bases and V 2 bases, and 11 bases lay outside the gene matches. The CDR3 is made up of 14 amino acids. CDR3 sequence: CASSLGQALSDYTF. DNA for the CDR3: TGCGCCAGCAGCTTAGGACAGGCCCTAAGTGACTACACCTTC. Full variable domain (outside the CDR3, taken from reference TRBV5-1 and TRBJ1-2): KAGVTQTPRYLIKTRGQQVTLSCSPISGHRSVSWYQQTPGQGLQFLFEYFSETQRNKGNFPGRFSGRQFSNSRSEMNVSTLELGDSALYLCASSLGQALSDYTFGSGTRLTVV.

The gene calls are TRBV7-2 and TRBJ2-4; 7 bases match TRBD2. J gave up 5 bases and V 5 bases, and 21 bases lay outside the gene matches. Germline V gene lookup returns CDR1 SGHTA and CDR2 FQGNSA. The CDR3 covers 19 residues. CDR3 coding DNA: TGTGCCAGCAGCCCACAGGTCGCTAGCGGCCCAGCGGGGCAAAACATTCAGTACTTC. Its translation is CASSPQVASGPAGQNIQYF.

The rearrangement links TRBV30 to TRBJ1-5; TRBD1 agrees at 8 bases. The CDR3 is 15 residues long. Germline V CDR1 and CDR2: GTSNPN, SVGIG (reference sequence). V dropped 3 bases and J dropped 9; count of bases not matched to a gene: 13. CDR3 residues: CAWSETGVGALPQHF. CDR3 in DNA: TGTGCCTGGAGCGAGACAGGGGTCGGGGCCCTGCCCCAGCATTTT. Full variable domain (rest looked up from reference TRBV30 and TRBJ1-5): SQTIHQWPATLVQPVGSPLSLECTVEGTSNPNLYWYRQAAGRGLQLLFYSVGIGQISSEVPQNLSASRPQDRQFILSSKKLLLSDSGFYLCAWSETGVGALPQHFGDGTRLSIL.

The rearrangement joins TRBV5-1 to TRBJ2-7; 15 nucleotides agree with TRBD2. The CDR3 extends over 17 amino acids. In germline, CDR1 is SGHRS, CDR2 YFSETQ. Trimming took 4 bases from V and 2 from J; bases not matched to a gene: 7. CDR3 nucleotides: TGCGCCAGCAGCCCCGGGACTAGCGGGAGGCCAACCTACGAGCAGTACTTC. It codes for CASSPGTSGRPTYEQYF.

The gene calls are TRBV11-2 and TRBJ2-7; TRBD2 matches at 11 bases. Germline lookup yields CDR1 SGHAT and CDR2 FQNNGV. The length of the CDR3 is 14 residues. The V and J ends lost 3 bases and 5 bases, in that order; junction bases with no gene match: 3. The CDR3 reads CASSFLAGGHEQYF. CDR3 DNA: TGTGCCAGCAGCTTCCTAGCGGGAGGTCACGAGCAGTACTTC.

The V gene is TRBV11-2, the J gene TRBJ2-7; 8 bases align to TRBD1. The trim removed 5 bases at V and 0 bases at J, leaving 9 bases unmatched. Germline V gives CDR1 SGHAT, CDR2 FQNNGV. The CDR3 is 16 amino acids. The CDR3 DNA follows: TGTGCCAGCAGCGACTTCTGGACAGGGAGCTCCTACGAGCAGTACTTC. It specifies CASSDFWTGSSYEQYF.

The CDR3 here is CASSLPRGETQYF. DNA for the CDR3: TGCGCCAGCAGCTTACCCCGAGGAGAGACCCAGTACTTC. The V call is TRBV5-1, the J call TRBJ2-5; unclear D gene. Germline V gene sequence: CDR1 SGHRS, CDR2 YFSETQ. V dropped 2 bases and J dropped 4 bases, with 9 bases sitting between them. This CDR3 region has 13 residues.

This rearrangement joins TRBV30 to TRBJ1-5; no clear D. V lost 0 bases to trimming and J lost 6 bases, with 9 bases between them. In germline, CDR1 is GTSNPN, CDR2 SVGIG (reference sequence). This CDR3 has 13 residues. This CDR3 is CAWSVERSQPQHF. The CDR3 nucleotides are TGTGCCTGGAGTGTAGAGAGAAGTCAGCCCCAGCATTTT.

This chain connects TRBV4-3 to TRBJ1-3; maybe TRBD1 (6 bases). The germline V and J ends were trimmed by 1 base and 2 bases, with 9 bases remaining between them. Per the germline V gene, CDR1 is LGHNA and CDR2 is YSLEER. CDR3 length: 15 amino acids. The CDR3 bases are TGCGCCAGCAGCCAAGTAAGGGGGACTGGAAACACCATATATTTT. It codes for CASSQVRGTGNTIYF.

V and J are TRBV11-2 and TRBJ2-7; D gene ambiguous. V lost 3 bases and J 5 bases, leaving 8 bases between the germline ends. The CDR3 totals 12 residues. Germline V lookup: CDR1 SGHAT, CDR2 FQNNGV. DNA for the CDR3: TGTGCCAGCAGCTTCACACCCCACGAGCAGTACTTC. Translating gives CASSFTPHEQYF.

This CDR3 reads CASSLGASYEQYF. In nucleotides, the CDR3 is TGTGCCAGCAGTTTGGGGGCTTCCTACGAGCAGTACTTC. The rearrangement uses TRBV6-5 and TRBJ2-5, with a possible D match to TRBD1 (6 bases). The J call may be mistaken, given a closer DNA end match to TRBJ2-7. In germline, CDR1 is MNHEY, CDR2 SVGAGI. The CDR3 sequence is 13 residues long.

The chain links TRBV4-3 to TRBJ2-5, with D maybe TRBD1 (5 bases). The J call may not be correct, given that the DNA end is closer to TRBJ2-7. Germline CDR1 is LGHNA and CDR2 is YSLEER. The CDR3 is made up of 14 amino acids. The CDR3 reads CASSQDARVNEQYF. The CDR3 DNA is TGCGCCAGCAGCCAAGATGCCAGGGTTAACGAGCAGTACTTC.

The rearrangement links TRBV7-9 to TRBJ2-7, with a weak D call TRBD2 (5 bases). V shed 8 bases and J shed 3 bases, with 11 bases lying between them. The CDR3 spans 12 residues. Per germline, CDR1 SEHNR and CDR2 FQNEAQ (reference sequence). The CDR3 protein is CASGNGNYEQYF. The CDR3 coding sequence is TGTGCCAGCGGCAACGGGAACTACGAGCAGTACTTC.

The chain joins TRBV19 to TRBJ2-3; D gene uncertain. The CDR3 spans 13 residues. Germline V gives CDR1 LNHDA, CDR2 SQIVND (reference sequence). V was shortened by 7 bases and J by 0 bases, with 8 bases between the two germline ends. The CDR3 DNA sequence: TGTGCCAGTACGTACGGTAGCACAGATACGCAGTATTTT. Amino acids: CASTYGSTDTQYF.